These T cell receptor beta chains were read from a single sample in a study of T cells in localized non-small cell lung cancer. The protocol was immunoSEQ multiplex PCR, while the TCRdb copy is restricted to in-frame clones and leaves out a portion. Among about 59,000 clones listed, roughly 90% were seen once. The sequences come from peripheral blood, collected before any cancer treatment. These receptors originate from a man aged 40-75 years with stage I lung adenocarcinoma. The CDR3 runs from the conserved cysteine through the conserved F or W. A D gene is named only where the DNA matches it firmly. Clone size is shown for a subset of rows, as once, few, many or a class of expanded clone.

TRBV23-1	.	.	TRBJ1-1	TGCGCCAACCTTACGGGGGGTGCTGAAGCTTTCTTT	CANLTGGAEAFF
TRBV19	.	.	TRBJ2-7	TGTGCCAGTAGTCGACAGAAGAGCTCCTACGAGCAGTACTTC	CASSRQKSSYEQYF
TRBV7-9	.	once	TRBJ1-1	TGTGCCAGCAGCTTAGAAATGGGCTGGTCGGGGAACACTGAAGCTTTCTTT	CASSLEMGWSGNTEAFF
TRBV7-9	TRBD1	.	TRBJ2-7	TGTGCCAGCAGCCAAGGGACAGGCAGCTACGAGCAGTACTTC	CASSQGTGSYEQYF
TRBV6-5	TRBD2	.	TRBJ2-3	TGTGCCAGCAGTTACTCTCGGACTAGCGGAGATACGCAGTATTTT	CASSYSRTSGDTQYF
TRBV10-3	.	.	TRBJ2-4	TGTGCCATCAGTGAGGCCGTACAGGGGGGGAACATTCAGTACTTC	CAISEAVQGGNIQYF
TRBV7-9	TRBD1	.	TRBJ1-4	TGTGCCAGCAGCTTACCACAGGGGATCAGTGAAAAACTGTTTTTT	CASSLPQGISEKLFF
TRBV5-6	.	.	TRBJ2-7	TGTGCCAGCAGCTTGGCCGCGGGTTTGGAATGGGTGCAGTACTTC	CASSLAAGLEWVQYF
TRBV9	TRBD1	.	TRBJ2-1	TGTGCCAGTAACCCGGGACAGTGGACCGATGAGCAGTTCTTC	CASNPGQWTDEQFF
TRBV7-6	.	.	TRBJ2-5	TGTGCCAGCAGCTTAGCGCCAGGGGTTCAAGAGACCCAGTACTTC	CASSLAPGVQETQYF
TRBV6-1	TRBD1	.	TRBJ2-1	TGTGCCAGCATTCCAGGGACAGGGTATCGCAATGAGCAGTTCTTC	CASIPGTGYRNEQFF
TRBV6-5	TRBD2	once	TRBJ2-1	TGTGCCAGCAGGTTCGGGGGGACCACAGATGAGCAGTTCTTC	CASRFGGTTDEQFF
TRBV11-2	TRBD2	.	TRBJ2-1	TGTGCCAGCAGCTTAGAGCCGGCGGGGGTTACGTTCTTC	CASSLEPAGVTFF
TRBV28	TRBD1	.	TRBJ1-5	TGTGCCAGCAGTCACGGGGGACAGGGGAATCAGCCCCAGCATTTT	CASSHGGQGNQPQHF
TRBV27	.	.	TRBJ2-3	TGTGCCAGCAGTTTGGCCGGAGCCACAGATACGCAGTATTTT	CASSLAGATDTQYF
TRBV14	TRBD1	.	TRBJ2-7	TGTGCCAGCAGCCAACAGACAGGGGTGTACGAGCAGTACTTC	CASSQQTGVYEQYF
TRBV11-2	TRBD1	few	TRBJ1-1	TGTGCCAGCAGCCCCGGACAGGGGTGGGACACTGAAGCTTTCTTT	CASSPGQGWDTEAFF
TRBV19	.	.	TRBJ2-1	TGTGCCAGTAGTGCCGGATGGAATGAGCAGTTCTTC	CASSAGWNEQFF
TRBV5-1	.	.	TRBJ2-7	TGCGCCAGCAGCTTATTCGGCCTCCGAGCGACCTACGAGCAGTACTTC	CASSLFGLRATYEQYF
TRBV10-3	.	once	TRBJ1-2	TGTGCCATCAGGGAGGGGAGAAACTATGGCTACACCTTC	CAIREGRNYGYTF
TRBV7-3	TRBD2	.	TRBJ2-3	TGTGCCAGCAGCACGGGGACTAGTCCTGGCACAGATACGCAGTATTTT	CASSTGTSPGTDTQYF
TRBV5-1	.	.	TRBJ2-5	TGCGCCAGCAGCATATCATACCAAGAGACCCAGTACTTC	CASSISYQETQYF
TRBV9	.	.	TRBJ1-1	TGTGCCAGCAGCGGCCAACAGGGCTGGAACACTGAAGCTTTCTTT	CASSGQQGWNTEAFF
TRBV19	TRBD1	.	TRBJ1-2	TGTGCCAGTAGTCGCAACGGACAGGGCGAATATGGCTACACCTTC	CASSRNGQGEYGYTF
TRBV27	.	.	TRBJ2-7	TGTGCCAGCAGTTCCCTCGGGGCAGGGGAACGCGAGCAGTACTTC	CASSSLGAGEREQYF
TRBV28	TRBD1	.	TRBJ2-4	TGTGCCAGCAGCCCGCCTTGGCAGGGGGAAAACATTCAGTACTTC	CASSPPWQGENIQYF
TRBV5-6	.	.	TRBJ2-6	TGTGCCAGCAGCTTAAGGTCTGGGGCCAACGTCCTGACTTTC	CASSLRSGANVLTF
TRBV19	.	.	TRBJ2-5	TGTGCCAGTAGTATGGGGGGCTCCCAAGAGACCCAGTACTTC	CASSMGGSQETQYF
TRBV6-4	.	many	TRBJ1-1	TGTGCCAGCAGCAGACAGGAAAACACTGAAGCTTTCTTT	CASSRQENTEAFF
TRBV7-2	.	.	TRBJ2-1	TGTGCCAGCAGCCGGCGGGACGCAGGCTATGAGCAGTTCTTC	CASSRRDAGYEQFF
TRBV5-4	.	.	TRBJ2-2	TGTGCCAGCCTAGGTACCGGGGAGCTGTTTTTT	CASLGTGELFF
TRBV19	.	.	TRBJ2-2	TGTGCCAGTAGTAGAAGCGGAAACACCGGGGAGCTGTTTTTT	CASSRSGNTGELFF
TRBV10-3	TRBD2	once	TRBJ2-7	TGTGCCATCAGCGGAGGGACGATAGCGGGCTACGAGCAGTACTTC	CAISGGTIAGYEQYF
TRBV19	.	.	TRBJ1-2	TGTGCCAGTAGTCCTAAACTAAGAGCCCACTATGGCTACACCTTC	CASSPKLRAHYGYTF
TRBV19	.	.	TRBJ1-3	TGTGCCAGTAGGGTGGACTCTGGAAACACCATATATTTT	CASRVDSGNTIYF
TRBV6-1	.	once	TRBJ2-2	TGTGCCAGCAGTGATGGAGACACCGGGGAGCTGTTTTTT	CASSDGDTGELFF
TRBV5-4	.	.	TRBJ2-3	TGTGCCAGCAGCCCAAGTGGATCCGATACGCAGTATTTT	CASSPSGSDTQYF
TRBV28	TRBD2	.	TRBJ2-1	TGTGCCAGCAGTTTATCGCCGGAGACTAGCGGCACCTACAATGAGCAGTTCTTC	CASSLSPETSGTYNEQFF
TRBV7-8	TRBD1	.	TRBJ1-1	TGTGCCAGCAGCTTAGATGGGACAGGGAAGGCTTTCTTT	CASSLDGTGKAFF
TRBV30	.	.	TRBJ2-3	TGTGCCTGGAGTCGCGGACAGAAAGATACGCAGTATTTT	CAWSRGQKDTQYF
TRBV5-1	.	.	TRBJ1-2	TGCGCCAGCAGCTTGCACCCAGGGACGAACTATGGCTACACCTTC	CASSLHPGTNYGYTF
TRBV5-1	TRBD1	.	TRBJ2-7	TGCGCCAGCAGCTTAACAGGGGGTGAGCAGTACTTC	CASSLTGGEQYF
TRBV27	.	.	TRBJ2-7	TGTGCCAGCAGTTTAGGCAGCCCCTTAGGGGAGCAGTACTTC	CASSLGSPLGEQYF